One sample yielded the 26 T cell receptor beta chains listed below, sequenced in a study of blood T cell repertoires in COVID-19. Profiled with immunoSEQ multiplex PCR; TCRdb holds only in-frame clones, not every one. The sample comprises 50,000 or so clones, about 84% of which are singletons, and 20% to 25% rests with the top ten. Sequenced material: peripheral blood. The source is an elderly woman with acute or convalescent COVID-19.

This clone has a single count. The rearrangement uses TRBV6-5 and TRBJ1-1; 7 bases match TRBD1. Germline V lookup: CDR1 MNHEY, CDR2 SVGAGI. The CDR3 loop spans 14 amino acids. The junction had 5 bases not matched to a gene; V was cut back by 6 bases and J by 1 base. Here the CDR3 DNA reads TGTGCCAGCAGGACGGACAGGTCGAACACTGAAGCTTTCTTT. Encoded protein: CASRTDRSNTEAFF.

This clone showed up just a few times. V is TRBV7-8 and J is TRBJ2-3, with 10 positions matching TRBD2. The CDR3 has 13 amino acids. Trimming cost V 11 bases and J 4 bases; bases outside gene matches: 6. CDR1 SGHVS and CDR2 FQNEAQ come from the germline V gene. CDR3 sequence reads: CAGSGGEADTQYF. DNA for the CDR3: TGTGCCGGGAGCGGGGGGGAGGCAGATACGCAGTATTTT.

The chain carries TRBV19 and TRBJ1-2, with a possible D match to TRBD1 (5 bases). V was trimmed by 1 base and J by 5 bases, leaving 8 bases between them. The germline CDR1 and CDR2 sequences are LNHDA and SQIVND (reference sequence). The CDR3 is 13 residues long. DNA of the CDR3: TGTGCCAGTAGTATAGTGACAGCATATGGCTACACCTTC. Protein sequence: CASSIVTAYGYTF. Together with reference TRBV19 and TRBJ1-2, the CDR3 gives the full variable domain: DGGITQSPKYLFRKEGQNVTLSCEQNLNHDAMYWYRQDPGQGLRLIYYSQIVNDFQKGDIAEGYSVSREKKESFPLTVTSAQKNPTAFYLCASSIVTAYGYTFGSGTRLTVV.

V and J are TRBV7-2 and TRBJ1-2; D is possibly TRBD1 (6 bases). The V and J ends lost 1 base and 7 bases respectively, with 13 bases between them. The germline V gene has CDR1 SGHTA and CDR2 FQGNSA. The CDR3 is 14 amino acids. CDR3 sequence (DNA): TGTGCCAGCAGCTTAGATGGCAGGGGCCTTGGCTACACCTTC. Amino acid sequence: CASSLDGRGLGYTF.

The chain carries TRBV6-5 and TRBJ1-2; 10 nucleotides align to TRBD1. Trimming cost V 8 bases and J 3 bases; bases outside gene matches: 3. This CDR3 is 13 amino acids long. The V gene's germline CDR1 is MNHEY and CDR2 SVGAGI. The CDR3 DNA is TGTGCCAGCCGACAGGGGGCGGACTATGGCTACACCTTC. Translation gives CASRQGADYGYTF.

The CDR3 DNA follows: TGTGCCATCAATGCTCAGGGGATGAACACTGAAGCTTTCTTT. Amino acid sequence: CAINAQGMNTEAFF. The chain combines TRBV10-3 with TRBJ1-1; tentatively, D is TRBD1 (6 bases). Trimming took 7 bases from V and 0 from J, leaving 12 bases between them. This CDR3 region has 14 residues. The germline V gene has CDR1 ENHRY and CDR2 SYGVKD.

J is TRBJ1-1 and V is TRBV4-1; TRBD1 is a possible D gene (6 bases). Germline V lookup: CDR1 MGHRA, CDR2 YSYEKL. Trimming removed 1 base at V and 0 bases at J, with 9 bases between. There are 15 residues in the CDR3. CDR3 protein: CASSQGGGLNTEAFF. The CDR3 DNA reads TGCGCCAGCAGCCAAGGGGGGGGCCTGAACACTGAAGCTTTCTTT.

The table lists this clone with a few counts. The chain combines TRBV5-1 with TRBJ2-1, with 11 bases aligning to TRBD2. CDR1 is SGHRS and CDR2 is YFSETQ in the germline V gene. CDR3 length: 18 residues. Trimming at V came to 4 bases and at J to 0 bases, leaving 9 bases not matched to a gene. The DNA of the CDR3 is TGCGCCAGCAGCCTTAGGACTAGCGGGCCGCTCTCCTACAATGAGCAGTTCTTC. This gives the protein CASSLRTSGPLSYNEQFF. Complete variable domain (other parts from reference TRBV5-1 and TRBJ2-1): KAGVTQTPRYLIKTRGQQVTLSCSPISGHRSVSWYQQTPGQGLQFLFEYFSETQRNKGNFPGRFSGRQFSNSRSEMNVSTLELGDSALYLCASSLRTSGPLSYNEQFFGPGTRLTVL.

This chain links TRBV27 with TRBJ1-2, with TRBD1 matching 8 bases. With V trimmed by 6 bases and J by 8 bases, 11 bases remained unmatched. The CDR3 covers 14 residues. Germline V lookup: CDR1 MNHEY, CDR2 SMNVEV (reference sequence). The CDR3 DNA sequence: TGTGCCAGCAGCCGGGCAGGGGGCTGGGGAGGCTACACCTTC. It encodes CASSRAGGWGGYTF.

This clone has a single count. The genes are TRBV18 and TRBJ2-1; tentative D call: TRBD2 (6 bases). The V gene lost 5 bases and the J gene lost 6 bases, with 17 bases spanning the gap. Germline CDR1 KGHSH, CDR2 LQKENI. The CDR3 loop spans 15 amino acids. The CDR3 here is CASSTTRSVSNEQFF. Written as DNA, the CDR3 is TGTGCCAGCTCAACGACTAGGAGTGTTTCCAATGAGCAGTTCTTC.

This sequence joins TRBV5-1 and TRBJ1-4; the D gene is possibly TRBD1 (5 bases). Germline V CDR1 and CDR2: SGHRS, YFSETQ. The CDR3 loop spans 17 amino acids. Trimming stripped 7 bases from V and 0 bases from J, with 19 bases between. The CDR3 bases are TGCGCCAGCGGGAGGGGAGGGACCATTGCAACTAATGAAAAACTGTTTTTT. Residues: CASGRGGTIATNEKLFF.

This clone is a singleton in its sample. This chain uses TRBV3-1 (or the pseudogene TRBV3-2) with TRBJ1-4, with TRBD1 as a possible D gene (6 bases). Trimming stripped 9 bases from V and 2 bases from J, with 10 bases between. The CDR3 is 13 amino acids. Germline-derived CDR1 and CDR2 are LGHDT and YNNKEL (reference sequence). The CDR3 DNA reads TGTGCCAGACAGGGAGGGACTAATGAAAAACTGTTTTTT. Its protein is CARQGGTNEKLFF.

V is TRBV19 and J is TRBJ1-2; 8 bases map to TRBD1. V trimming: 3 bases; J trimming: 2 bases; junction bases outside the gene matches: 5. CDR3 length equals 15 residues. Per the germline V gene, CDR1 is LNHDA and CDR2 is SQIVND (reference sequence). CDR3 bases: TGTGCCAGTAGTATCCTGGGACAGGCCAACTATGGCTACACCTTC. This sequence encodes CASSILGQANYGYTF.

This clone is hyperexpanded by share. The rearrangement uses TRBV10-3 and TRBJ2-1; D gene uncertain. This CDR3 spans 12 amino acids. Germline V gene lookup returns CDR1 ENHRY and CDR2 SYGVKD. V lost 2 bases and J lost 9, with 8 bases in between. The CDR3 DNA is TGTGCCATCAGTGAGCCTACGTTTGAGCAGTTCTTC. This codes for CAISEPTFEQFF.

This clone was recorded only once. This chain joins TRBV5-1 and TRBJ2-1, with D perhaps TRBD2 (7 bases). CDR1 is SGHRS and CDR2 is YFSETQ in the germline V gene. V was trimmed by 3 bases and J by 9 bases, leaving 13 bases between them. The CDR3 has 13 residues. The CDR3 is CASSSGEGGEQFF. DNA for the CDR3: TGCGCCAGCAGCTCCGGGGAGGGGGGTGAGCAGTTCTTC.

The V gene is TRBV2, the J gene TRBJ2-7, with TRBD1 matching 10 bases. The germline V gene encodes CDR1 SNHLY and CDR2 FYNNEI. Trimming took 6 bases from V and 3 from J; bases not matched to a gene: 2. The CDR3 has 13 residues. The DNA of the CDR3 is TGTGCCAGCAGGAGGACAGGGGGCTACGAGCAGTACTTC. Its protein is CASRRTGGYEQYF.

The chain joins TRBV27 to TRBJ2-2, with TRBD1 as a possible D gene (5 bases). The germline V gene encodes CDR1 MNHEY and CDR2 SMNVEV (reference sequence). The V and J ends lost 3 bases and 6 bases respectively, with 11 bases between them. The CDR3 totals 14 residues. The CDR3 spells CASSFQGVPGELFF. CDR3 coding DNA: TGTGCCAGCAGTTTTCAAGGGGTGCCCGGGGAGCTGTTTTTT.

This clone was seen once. CDR3 amino acids: CASSLTGGFEKLFF. The CDR3 nucleotides read TGTGCCAGCAGCTTAACAGGGGGCTTTGAAAAACTGTTTTTT. The chain recombines TRBV11-2 with TRBJ1-4, with 9 bases aligning to TRBD1. J was trimmed by 7 bases and V by 2 bases; bases with no gene match: 2. The CDR3 covers 14 residues. From germline, CDR1 is SGHAT and CDR2 FQNNGV. Drawing the rest from reference TRBV11-2 and TRBJ1-4, the complete variable domain is EAGVAQSPRYKIIEKRQSVAFWCNPISGHATLYWYQQILGQGPKLLIQFQNNGVVDDSQLPKDRFSAERLKGVDSTLKIQPAKLEDSAVYLCASSLTGGFEKLFFGSGTQLSVL.

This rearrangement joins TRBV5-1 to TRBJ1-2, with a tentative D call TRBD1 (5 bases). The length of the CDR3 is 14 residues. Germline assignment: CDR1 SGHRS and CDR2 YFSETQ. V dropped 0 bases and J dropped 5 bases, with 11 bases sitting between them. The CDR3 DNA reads TGCGCCAGCAGCTTGGATGCAGGGCTGTATGGCTACACCTTC. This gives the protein CASSLDAGLYGYTF. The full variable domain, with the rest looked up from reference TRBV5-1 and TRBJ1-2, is KAGVTQTPRYLIKTRGQQVTLSCSPISGHRSVSWYQQTPGQGLQFLFEYFSETQRNKGNFPGRFSGRQFSNSRSEMNVSTLELGDSALYLCASSLDAGLYGYTFGSGTRLTVV.

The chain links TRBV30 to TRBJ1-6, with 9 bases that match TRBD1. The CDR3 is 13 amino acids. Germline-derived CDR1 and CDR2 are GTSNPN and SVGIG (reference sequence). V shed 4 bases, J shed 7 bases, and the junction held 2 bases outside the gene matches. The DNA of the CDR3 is TGTGCCTGGAACAGGGGGCTCAATTCACCCCTCCACTTT. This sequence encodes CAWNRGLNSPLHF.

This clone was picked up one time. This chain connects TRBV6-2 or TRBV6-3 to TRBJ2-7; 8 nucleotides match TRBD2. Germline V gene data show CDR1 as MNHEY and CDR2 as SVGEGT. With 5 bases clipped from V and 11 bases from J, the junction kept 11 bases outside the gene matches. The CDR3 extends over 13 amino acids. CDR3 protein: CASSVPGGPLEYV. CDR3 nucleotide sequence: TGTGCCAGCAGTGTCCCGGGGGGGCCCTTAGAGTACGTC.

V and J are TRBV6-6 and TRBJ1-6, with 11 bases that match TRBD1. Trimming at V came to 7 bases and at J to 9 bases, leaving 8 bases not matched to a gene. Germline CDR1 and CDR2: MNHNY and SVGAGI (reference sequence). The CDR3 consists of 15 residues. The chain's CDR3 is CASNRDRGSGSPLHF. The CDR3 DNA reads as TGTGCCAGCAATCGGGACAGGGGGTCGGGTTCACCCCTCCACTTT.

This CDR3 is CASSLVAGDHEQYV. The DNA for the CDR3 is TGTGCCAGCAGCTTAGTGGCAGGGGATCACGAGCAGTACGTC. The V gene is TRBV7-9, the J gene TRBJ2-7; TRBD1 might be the D (6 bases). The germline V and J ends were trimmed by 1 base and 5 bases, with 12 bases remaining between them. The CDR3 is 14 residues long. CDR1 SEHNR and CDR2 FQNEAQ come from the germline V gene (reference sequence).

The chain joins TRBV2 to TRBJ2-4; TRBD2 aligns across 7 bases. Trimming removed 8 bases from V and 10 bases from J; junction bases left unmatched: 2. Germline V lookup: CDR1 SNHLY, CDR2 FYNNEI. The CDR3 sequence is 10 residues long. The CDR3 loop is CASLGGIQYF. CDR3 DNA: TGTGCCAGCCTGGGGGGGATTCAGTACTTC.

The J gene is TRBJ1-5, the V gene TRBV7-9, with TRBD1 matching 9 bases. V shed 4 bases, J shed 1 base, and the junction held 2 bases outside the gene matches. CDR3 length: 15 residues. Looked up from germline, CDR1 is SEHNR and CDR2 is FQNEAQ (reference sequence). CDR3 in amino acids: CASSSTGGSNQPQHF. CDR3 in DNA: TGTGCCAGCAGCTCGACAGGGGGAAGCAATCAGCCCCAGCATTTT. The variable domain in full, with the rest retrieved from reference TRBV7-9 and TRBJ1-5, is DTGVSQNPRHKITKRGQNVTFRCDPISEHNRLYWYRQTLGQGPEFLTYFQNEAQLEKSRLLSDRFSAERPKGSFSTLEIQRTEQGDSAMYLCASSSTGGSNQPQHFGDGTRLSIL.

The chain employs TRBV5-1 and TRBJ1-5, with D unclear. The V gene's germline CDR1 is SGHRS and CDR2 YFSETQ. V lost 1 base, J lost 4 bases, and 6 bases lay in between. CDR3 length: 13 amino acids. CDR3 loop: CASSLSGNQPQHF. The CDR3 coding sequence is TGCGCCAGCAGCTTGTCGGGAAATCAGCCCCAGCATTTT.